This is a list of T cell receptor beta chains from one sample in a study of OX40 agonist ivuxolimab in advanced cancers. The method was immunoSEQ multiplex PCR; TCRdb's version includes in-frame clones alone and lacks a portion of them. The sample records about 20,000 clones, 65% to 80% being singletons. The material sequenced was CD4+ or CD8+ T cells sorted from blood, taken in a trial of the OX40 agonist ivuxolimab. All receptors come from an adult with an advanced solid tumor such as melanoma, head and neck, liver or kidney cancer. The CDR3 runs from the conserved cysteine through the conserved F or W. D genes are given only for firm matches. The size entry is marked missing in some rows and otherwise reads once, few, many or a size class.

-	TRBV14	TRBJ1-4	-	CASSQGALGEKLFF
-	TRBV5-8	TRBJ2-6	medium-sized	CASSLVTVFSGANVLTF
-	TRBV21-1	TRBJ2-5	-	CASSKGDRVETQYF
-	TRBV19	TRBJ2-5	-	CASRGWTYQETQYF
-	TRBV19	TRBJ2-2	-	CASSIAPVLTGELFF
-	TRBV25-1	TRBJ2-2	-	CASSEERGELFF
-	TRBV6-5	TRBJ2-5	-	CASSDPGEKTQYF
-	TRBV7-9	TRBJ1-1	-	CASSLGYNTEAFF
-	TRBV6-5	TRBJ2-2	-	CASSAWGANTGELFF
TRBD2	TRBV5-1	TRBJ2-6	-	CASSLTSGGTSGANVLTF
-	TRBV5-6	TRBJ2-5	-	CASLGRGQNGPQETQYF
-	TRBV18	TRBJ1-5	-	CASRPEGRNQPQHF
-	TRBV2	TRBJ2-2	-	CASSEVSAGNTGELFF
-	TRBV14	TRBJ2-3	-	CASSQDRYEGGPTDTQYF
TRBD2	TRBV4-1	TRBJ2-1	-	CASSQDPSGGNNEQFF
TRBD1	TRBV14	TRBJ2-7	-	CASSHTGASSYEQYF
-	TRBV7-9	TRBJ2-3	-	CASSLGGLYRSEDTQYF
TRBD2	TRBV7-2	TRBJ2-3	-	CASSWTSGTDTQYF
TRBD1	TRBV7-8	TRBJ1-1	-	CASSLGRGANTEAFF
-	TRBV27	TRBJ1-1	-	CASSFWDGKTEAFF
-	TRBV27	TRBJ1-1	-	CASRYGTEAFF
-	TRBV29-1	TRBJ2-3	few	CSVEQTDYSTDTQYF
TRBD2	TRBV4-1	TRBJ2-2	-	CASSQVPLAGGNTGELFF
TRBD2	TRBV6-4	TRBJ2-2	-	CASSPSGAHTGELFF
-	TRBV29-1	TRBJ1-2	-	CSVPTGYGYTF
TRBD1	TRBV5-5	TRBJ1-1	-	CASSIRQGALGEAFF
-	TRBV10-2	TRBJ2-7	-	CASSRNSYEQYF
-	TRBV6-5	TRBJ1-2	-	CASTLYRDNYGYTF
-	TRBV7-9	TRBJ2-7	-	CASSFLGSEQYF
TRBD1	TRBV6-6	TRBJ2-1	-	CASRWTGGNEQFF
-	TRBV2	TRBJ2-7	-	CASGKDYEQYF
TRBD2	TRBV5-6	TRBJ2-1	-	CASSLDPGGRSNEQFF